This TCR beta chain derives from a study of CD8+ T cells in alopecia areata. Treatment here: oral pan-JAK inhibitor, 5-10 mg twice daily. RNA was isolated and reverse transcribed to cDNA, the sequencing template. Assay: immunoSEQ multiplex PCR; the TCRdb copy retains only in-frame clones and omits some. The sample holds about 200,000 clones, around three fifths seen once. The germline V gene encodes CDR1 SGHVS and CDR2 FNYEAQ. V lost 3 bases, J lost 5 bases, and 6 bases stayed unmatched. The CDR3 is made up of 14 amino acids. The clonotype was recovered from a human donor with alopecia areata. The sequenced sample was CD4+ T cells sorted from blood, obtained at week 4, from a patient treated with tofacitinib. The chain joins TRBV7-6 to TRBJ2-7; 8 bases align to TRBD1. The CDR3 bases are TGTGCCAGCAGCTTGGACAGGGTATCCGACGAGCAGTACTTC. It translates to CASSLDRVSDEQYF.